These 9 T cell receptor beta chains share one sample of origin, sequenced in a study of cytomegalovirus exposure and HLA in healthy donors. With 60 Vbeta and 13 Jbeta primers, the PCR was carried out. Generated by immunoSEQ multiplex PCR, the TCRdb table keeps only in-frame clones and is missing some. Here the sample spans 150,000 to 200,000 clones, approximately 71% being singletons. What was sequenced was PBMCs. The origin of the receptors is a male donor in good health and CMV-seronegative.

V usage is TRBV18 and J usage is TRBJ2-7; 14 bases line up with TRBD2. V was clipped by 1 base and J by 7 bases; unmatched bases: 12. CDR1 and CDR2 (germline): KGHSH, LQKENI. The CDR3 consists of 18 residues. The CDR3 is CASSPQTSGGAEDPEQYF. CDR3 DNA: TGTGCCAGCTCACCACAGACTAGCGGGGGGGCCGAGGACCCGGAGCAGTACTTC. Full variable domain (outside the CDR3, taken from reference TRBV18 and TRBJ2-7): NAGVMQNPRHLVRRRGQEARLRCSPMKGHSHVYWYRQLPEEGLKFMVYLQKENIIDESGMPKERFSAEFPKEGPSILRIQQVVRGDSAAYFCASSPQTSGGAEDPEQYFGPGTRLTVT.

The chain employs TRBV2 and TRBJ2-5, with 11 bases fitting TRBD2. The CDR3 runs to 15 residues. Germline trimming cut 1 base from V and 5 bases from J; bases unmatched to any gene: 3. The V gene's germline CDR1 is SNHLY and CDR2 FYNNEI. The CDR3 nucleotides are TGTGCCAGCAGTGAAGGTAGCGGGGGGGTTGAGACCCAGTACTTC. Translation: CASSEGSGGVETQYF.

The J gene is TRBJ2-1, the V gene TRBV6-6, with 9 bases lining up with TRBD1. CDR3 length: 15 residues. Germline CDR1 and CDR2: MNHNY and SVGAGI (reference sequence). The V segment lost 5 bases and the J segment 2 bases; nucleotides outside the gene matches: 4. The CDR3 DNA reads as TGTGCCAGCAGTACACAGGGGGCAACCTACAATGAGCAGTTCTTC. Protein sequence: CASSTQGATYNEQFF.

The rearrangement uses TRBV7-6 and TRBJ2-7; weak D call: TRBD1 (5 bases). The CDR3 covers 12 residues. The germline V gene has CDR1 SGHVS and CDR2 FNYEAQ. V was trimmed by 2 bases and J by 4 bases, leaving 6 bases between them. CDR3 protein: CASSLSGYEQYF. CDR3 bases: TGTGCCAGCAGCTTATCAGGGTACGAGCAGTACTTC. The full variable domain, with the rest looked up from reference TRBV7-6 and TRBJ2-7, is GAGVSQSPRYKVTKRGQDVALRCDPISGHVSLYWYRQALGQGPEFLTYFNYEAQQDKSGLPNDRFSAERPEGSISTLTIQRTEQRDSAMYRCASSLSGYEQYFGPGTRLTVT.

The chain employs TRBV5-1 and TRBJ2-5; 7 bases map to TRBD1. This CDR3 comprises 14 residues. Trimming cost V 3 bases and J 4 bases; bases outside gene matches: 6. Per the germline V gene, CDR1 is SGHRS and CDR2 is YFSETQ. This CDR3 reads CASSSTGAGETQYF. The CDR3 DNA reads TGCGCCAGCAGCTCCACAGGGGCGGGAGAGACCCAGTACTTC.

The chain recombines TRBV5-4 with TRBJ1-2; D is undetermined. This CDR3 has 15 amino acids. Trimming took off 2 bases at V and 4 bases at J, with 15 bases between the two ends. The V gene's germline CDR1 is SGHNT and CDR2 YYREEE (reference sequence). DNA for the CDR3: TGTGCCAGCAGCTTAGAATACGTCGGGAGCTATGGCTACACCTTC. Translated: CASSLEYVGSYGYTF.

This rearrangement joins TRBV7-8 to TRBJ2-1, with 8 positions matching TRBD2. The V gene's germline CDR1 is SGHVS and CDR2 FQNEAQ. This CDR3 comprises 16 residues. Trimming cost V 3 bases and J 2 bases; bases outside gene matches: 6. Here the CDR3 DNA reads TGTGCCAGCAGCTTTGTCGAGCGGGGGCCCTACAATGAGCAGTTCTTC. As protein: CASSFVERGPYNEQFF. The full variable domain, with the rest looked up from reference TRBV7-8 and TRBJ2-1, is GAGVSQSPRYKVAKRGQDVALRCDPISGHVSLFWYQQALGQGPEFLTYFQNEAQLDKSGLPSDRFFAERPEGSVSTLKIQRTQQEDSAVYLCASSFVERGPYNEQFFGPGTRLTVL.

The rearrangement uses TRBV5-1 and TRBJ2-6; 7 nucleotides line up with TRBD1. This CDR3 contains 17 residues. V dropped 1 base and J dropped 0; count of bases not matched to a gene: 4. CDR1 and CDR2 (germline): SGHRS, YFSETQ. DNA for the CDR3: TGCGCCAGCAGCTTGAAGGGACAGAGCTCTGGGGCCAACGTCCTGACTTTC. Its translation: CASSLKGQSSGANVLTF. The whole variable domain, filled in from reference TRBV5-1 and TRBJ2-6, reads KAGVTQTPRYLIKTRGQQVTLSCSPISGHRSVSWYQQTPGQGLQFLFEYFSETQRNKGNFPGRFSGRQFSNSRSEMNVSTLELGDSALYLCASSLKGQSSGANVLTFGAGSRLTVL.

The genes are TRBV2 and TRBJ2-1, with D tentatively TRBD2 (5 bases). The CDR3 covers 12 residues. Per the germline V gene, CDR1 is SNHLY and CDR2 is FYNNEI. With 2 bases removed from V and 11 bases from J, the gap between germline ends came to 10 bases. CDR3 DNA sequence: TGTGCCAGCAGTGAACGGGGAGCCCAGCAGTTCTTC. Amino acid sequence: CASSERGAQQFF.